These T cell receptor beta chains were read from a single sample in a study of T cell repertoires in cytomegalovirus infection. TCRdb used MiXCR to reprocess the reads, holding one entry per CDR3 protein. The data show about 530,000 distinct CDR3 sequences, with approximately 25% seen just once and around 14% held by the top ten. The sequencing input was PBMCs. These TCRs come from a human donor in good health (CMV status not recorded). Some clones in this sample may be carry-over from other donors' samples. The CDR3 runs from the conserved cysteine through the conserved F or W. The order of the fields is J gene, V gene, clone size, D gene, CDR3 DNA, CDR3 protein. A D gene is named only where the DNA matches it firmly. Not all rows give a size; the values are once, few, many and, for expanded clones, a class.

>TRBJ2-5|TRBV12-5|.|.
TGTGCTAGTGCCCCTTTTGAGACCCAGTACTTC
CASAPFETQYF
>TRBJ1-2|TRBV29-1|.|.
TGCAGCGTTGAAGGGGGGACAAAGTTTGCGGCTAACTATGGCTACACCTTC
CSVEGGTKFAANYGYTF
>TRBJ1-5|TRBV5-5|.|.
TGTGCCAGCAGCTTGGGCAGGGAGTCGCTTCAGCCCCAGCATTTT
CASSLGRESLQPQHF
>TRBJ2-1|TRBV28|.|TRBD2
TGTGCCACCGGAGGAGCGGGAAACAATGAGCAGTTCTTC
CATGGAGNNEQFF
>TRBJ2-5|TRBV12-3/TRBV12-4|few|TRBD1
TGTGCCAGCAGTCCAAACAGGGGTGAGACCCAGTACTTC
CASSPNRGETQYF
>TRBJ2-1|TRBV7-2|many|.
TGTGCCAGCAGCCCAATAGCGGCCTCGACGAACAATGAGCAGTTCTTC
CASSPIAASTNNEQFF
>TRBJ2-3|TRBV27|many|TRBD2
TGTGCCAGCAGTGAGGGACTAGCGGGCACAGATACGCAGTATTTT
CASSEGLAGTDTQYF
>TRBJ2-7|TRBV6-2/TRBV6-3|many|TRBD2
TGTGCCAGCATCTACGGAGCGGGGGTCTCCTACGAGCAGTACTTC
CASIYGAGVSYEQYF
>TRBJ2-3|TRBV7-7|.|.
TGTGCCAGCAGCTTAGGGGGCCGGGATTTCAGATCAGATACGCAGTATTTT
CASSLGGRDFRSDTQYF
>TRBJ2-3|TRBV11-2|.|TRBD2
TGTGCCAGCAGCCCCCGGACTAGTGGGGCGGATACGCAGTATTTT
CASSPRTSGADTQYF
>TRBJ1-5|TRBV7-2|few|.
TGTGCCAGCTCCCGGGACTTCATCAATCAGCCCCAGCATTTT
CASSRDFINQPQHF
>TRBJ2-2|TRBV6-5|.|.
TGTGCCAGCAGCACGCTAGTTACCGGGGAGCTGTTTTTT
CASSTLVTGELFF
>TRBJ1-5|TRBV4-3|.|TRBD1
TGCGCCAGCAGCCAAGAAGGGCCTGGACAGGGTGATCAGCCCCAGCATTTT
CASSQEGPGQGDQPQHF
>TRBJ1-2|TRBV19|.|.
TGTGCCAGTACACACGGGGGTGGATTGGTTGGCTACACCTTC
CASTHGGGLVGYTF
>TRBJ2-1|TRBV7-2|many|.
TGTGCCAGCAGCTCGATTAGCGGATCTTACAATGAGCAGTTCTTC
CASSSISGSYNEQFF
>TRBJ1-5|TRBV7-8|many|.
TGTGCCAGCAGCTCCGGTTGGGGGGGTCGGAATAGCAATCAGCCCCAGCATTTT
CASSSGWGGRNSNQPQHF
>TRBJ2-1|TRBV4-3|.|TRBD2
TGCGCCAGCAGCCAAGGGACTAGCATATACAATGAGCAGTTCTTC
CASSQGTSIYNEQFF
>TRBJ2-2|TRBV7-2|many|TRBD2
TGTGCCAGCAGCTTGAGACTAGCGGGAGGCGCGAACACCGGGGAGCTGTTTTTT
CASSLRLAGGANTGELFF
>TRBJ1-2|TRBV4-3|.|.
TGCGCCAGCAGCCAAGATCGAGCAGGGAGGTTGAATGGCTACACCTTC
CASSQDRAGRLNGYTF
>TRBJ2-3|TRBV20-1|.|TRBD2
TGCAGTGCTAGACTCCCTAGCGGGAGGGCCCTTGATACGCAGTATTTT
CSARLPSGRALDTQYF
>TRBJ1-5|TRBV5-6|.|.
TGTGCCAGCAGTTTCATGTCCGGGACCGCCGGAAGTGCGCCCCAGCATTTT
CASSFMSGTAGSAPQHF
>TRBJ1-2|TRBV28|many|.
TGTGCCAGCTCGAACGTGGGGGTAGGCTATGGCTACACCTTC
CASSNVGVGYGYTF
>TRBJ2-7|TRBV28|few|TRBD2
TGTGCCAGCAGTTTATTCTTCGTAGCGGGAGGGCCCGATAAACCCTACGAGCAGTACTTC
CASSLFFVAGGPDKPYEQYF
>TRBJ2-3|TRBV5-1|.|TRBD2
TGCGCCAGCAGCTTACGACTAGCGGGAGGTTGGGATACGCAGTATTTT
CASSLRLAGGWDTQYF
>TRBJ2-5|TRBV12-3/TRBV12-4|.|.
TGTGCCAGCAGTTTGAGCCCCCCAGGGCCCCAGTACTTC
CASSLSPPGPQYF
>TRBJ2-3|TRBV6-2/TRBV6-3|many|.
TGTGCCAGCACCTCAACCCTCACAGATACGCAGTATTTT
CASTSTLTDTQYF
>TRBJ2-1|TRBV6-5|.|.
TGTGCCAGCAGTTACTCCCAGGCCTCCCTCTATGAGCAGTTCTTC
CASSYSQASLYEQFF
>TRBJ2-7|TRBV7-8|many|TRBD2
TGTGCCAGCAGCATGGGACTAGCCCTCTACGAGCAGTACTTC
CASSMGLALYEQYF
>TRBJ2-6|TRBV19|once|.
TGTGCCAGTACCTCACATTCTGGGGCCAACGTCCTGACTTTC
CASTSHSGANVLTF
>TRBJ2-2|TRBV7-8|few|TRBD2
TGTGCCAGCAGCCCGATGACTAGCGGGAACACCGGGGAGCTGTTTTTT
CASSPMTSGNTGELFF
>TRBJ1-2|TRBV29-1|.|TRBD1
TGCAGCGGGGCGTACAGGGGGCTTAATGGCTACACCTTC
CSGAYRGLNGYTF
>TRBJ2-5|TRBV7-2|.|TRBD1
TGTGCCAGCAGATCCGGGACAGGGTTCGAGACCCAGTACTTC
CASRSGTGFETQYF